This TCR beta chain was profiled in a study of T cell changes during pregnancy in multiple sclerosis. Germline-derived CDR1 and CDR2 are GTSNPN and SVGIG (reference sequence). V lost 1 base, J lost 6 bases, and 6 bases stayed unmatched. This CDR3 has 15 residues. Assay used: immunoSEQ multiplex PCR; TCRdb lists only in-frame clones, some missing. The repertoire holds some 93,000 clones, with about nine tenths as singletons. V is TRBV30 and J is TRBJ2-1; 10 positions agree with TRBD1. The sequence came from a female donor in good health, enrolled as a control in a pregnancy study. Sample: peripheral blood, taken after pregnancy. In DNA form, the CDR3 reads TGTGCCTGGAGTGCGGGGACAGGGGTCCCCAATGAGCAGTTCTTC. Amino acids: CAWSAGTGVPNEQFF. Based on the CDR3 plus reference TRBV30 and TRBJ2-1, the full variable domain is SQTIHQWPATLVQPVGSPLSLECTVEGTSNPNLYWYRQAAGRGLQLLFYSVGIGQISSEVPQNLSASRPQDRQFILSSKKLLLSDSGFYLCAWSAGTGVPNEQFFGPGTRLTVL.